A selection of T cell receptor beta chains follows, all from one sample in a study of T-cell reconstitution after alpha-beta-depleted transplantation in children. TCRdb reprocessed the PCR reads via MiXCR and lists one record per CDR3 protein. The sample lists almost 250,000 distinct CDR3 sequences, about 26% seen once, with about 2.8% in the top ten. The input for sequencing was PBMCs, taken before TCRalphabeta/CD19-depleted stem cell transplant. The receptors come from a girl aged 2-9 years with Fanconi anemia, due to receive a stem cell transplant. The CDR3 runs from the conserved cysteine through the conserved F or W. The D gene is left open where the match is weak. The size field is filled for only some rows; it gives once, few, many or a size class.

D gene	clone size	CDR3 length	V gene	J gene	CDR3 DNA	CDR3 protein
TRBD1	many	14	TRBV29-1	TRBJ2-3	TGCAGCGTTAGGCGACAGGGGCACGTCGATACGCAGTATTTT	CSVRRQGHVDTQYF
NA	NA	14	TRBV5-1	TRBJ2-7	TGCGCCAGCAGCGGCTCAGGGTTACGGAGCGAGCAGTACTTC	CASSGSGLRSEQYF
NA	many	15	TRBV7-3	TRBJ2-2	TGTGCCAGCAGCCCCACTGAGGCGGGCACCGGGGAGCTGTTTTTT	CASSPTEAGTGELFF
TRBD2	NA	19	TRBV5-1	TRBJ2-1	TGCGCCAGCAGCCTGGGGACTAGCGGGAGGGCCTTGGTAAATAATGAGCAGTTCTTC	CASSLGTSGRALVNNEQFF
NA	NA	15	TRBV28	TRBJ2-3	TGTGCCAGCAGTTACGTTGAGGGAGCCACAGATACGCAGTATTTT	CASSYVEGATDTQYF
TRBD1	many	14	TRBV29-1	TRBJ2-7	TGCAGCGTTGTGATTCCGGACAGGGGTAGCGAGCAGTACTTC	CSVVIPDRGSEQYF
NA	many	15	TRBV15	TRBJ2-1	TGTGCCACCAGCAGAGTTGGCGGCTCCTACAATGAGCAGTTCTTC	CATSRVGGSYNEQFF
TRBD2	many	15	TRBV6-5	TRBJ2-2	TGTGCCAGCAGAAGAGCGGGGGGGAACACCGGGGAGCTGTTTTTT	CASRRAGGNTGELFF
NA	many	14	TRBV25-1	TRBJ2-7	TGTGCCAGCAGTGAAGTGGGGGGATCCTACGAGCAGTACTTC	CASSEVGGSYEQYF
TRBD1	few	13	TRBV20-1	TRBJ2-7	TGCAGTGTCGCCGGGACAGGGGTGATCGAGCAGTACTTC	CSVAGTGVIEQYF
TRBD2	many	16	TRBV29-1	TRBJ2-3	TGCAGCGTACCACAGACTAGCGGGAGGTCCACAGATACGCAGTATTTT	CSVPQTSGRSTDTQYF
TRBD2	NA	17	TRBV20-1	TRBJ2-3	TGCAGTGCTAGAAACCCGGCTAGCGGCCAAATCACAGATACGCAGTATTTT	CSARNPASGQITDTQYF
NA	NA	16	TRBV28	TRBJ1-1	TGTGCCAGCAGTTTGGCCGGGGTCCCAAGGAACACTGAAGCTTTCTTT	CASSLAGVPRNTEAFF
NA	many	12	TRBV29-1	TRBJ2-2	TGCAGCGCCGTGGTGGGCGCCGGGGAGCTGTTTTTT	CSAVVGAGELFF
NA	many	15	TRBV29-1	TRBJ2-6	TGCAGCGTTGCGATGGTAAACTCTGGGGCCAACGTCCTGACTTTC	CSVAMVNSGANVLTF
NA	many	15	TRBV6-6	TRBJ2-3	TGTGCCAGCAGGCCCCTGGGGAGGTTCACAGATACGCAGTATTTT	CASRPLGRFTDTQYF
TRBD2	NA	13	TRBV7-9	TRBJ2-3	TGTGCCAGCAGCCCTAGCGGCCCAGATACGCAGTATTTT	CASSPSGPDTQYF
NA	many	14	TRBV7-2	TRBJ2-1	TGTGCCAGCAGCTTCCTCAACGAAGTGAGTGAGCAGTTCTTC	CASSFLNEVSEQFF
NA	NA	14	TRBV7-9	TRBJ2-3	TGTGCCAGCAGCTTCGGGGACAGCACAGATACGCAGTATTTT	CASSFGDSTDTQYF
TRBD2	few	15	TRBV5-1	TRBJ2-5	TGCGCCAGCAGCGGCGGGACTAGCTGGGGGTGGACCCAGTACTTC	CASSGGTSWGWTQYF
TRBD1	many	13	TRBV15	TRBJ1-2	TGTGCCACCAAAACAGGGGTGGGCTATGGCTACACCTTC	CATKTGVGYGYTF
TRBD2	many	13	TRBV20-1	TRBJ2-7	TGCAGTGCTAGAACTAGCGGGAAGTACGAGCAGTACTTC	CSARTSGKYEQYF
NA	many	15	TRBV7-3	TRBJ2-5	TGTGCCAGCAGCGAAACACCCGGATATCAAGAGACCCAGTACTTC	CASSETPGYQETQYF
TRBD1	many	16	TRBV20-1	TRBJ2-7	TGCAGTGCTACCCGGACAGGGACCCGTACTCCTCGCGAGCAGTACTTC	CSATRTGTRTPREQYF
NA	NA	13	TRBV12-3/TRBV12-4	TRBJ2-1	TGTGCCAGCAGATCCCTCCCTCTCGATGAGCAGTTCTTC	CASRSLPLDEQFF
TRBD2	many	17	TRBV20-1	TRBJ2-2	TGCAGTGCTAGAGATCGACTAGCCGGGACGAACACCGGGGAGCTGTTTTTT	CSARDRLAGTNTGELFF
TRBD1	many	12	TRBV12-3/TRBV12-4	TRBJ2-7	TGTGCCAGCAGTCGGCCGGGACAGGGCACGTACTTC	CASSRPGQGTYF
NA	NA	14	TRBV20-1	TRBJ2-7	TGCAGTGCTAGCGGGGCGACGGGGCGCTACGAGCAGTACTTC	CSASGATGRYEQYF
TRBD1	NA	14	TRBV7-6	TRBJ2-7	TGTGCCAGCAGCCCGGGGACAGTAAGATACGAGCAGTACTTC	CASSPGTVRYEQYF
NA	many	12	TRBV12-3/TRBV12-4	TRBJ2-1	TGTGCCAGCAGTTTCCCCGGGGTCGAGCAGTTCTTC	CASSFPGVEQFF
TRBD1	few	15	TRBV29-1	TRBJ2-3	TGCAGCGTTGACCCGACAGGGGACGGCACAGATACGCAGTATTTT	CSVDPTGDGTDTQYF
NA	many	17	TRBV7-2	TRBJ2-7	TGTGCCAGCAGCTTAGCGCAGGGAGCAAGGGTCGTATACGAGCAGTACTTC	CASSLAQGARVVYEQYF
NA	many	15	TRBV24-1	TRBJ2-1	TGTGCCACCAGTTCGGGACCGAAGACTTACAATGAGCAGTTCTTC	CATSSGPKTYNEQFF
TRBD2	NA	15	TRBV25-1	TRBJ2-2	TGTGCCAGCAGTGGCGTGGGAGGGTTGGCCGGGGAGCTGTTTTTT	CASSGVGGLAGELFF
NA	many	12	TRBV29-1	TRBJ2-7	TGCAGCGTTGATTCTGGGCACAGCGAGCAGTACTTC	CSVDSGHSEQYF
NA	few	14	TRBV2	TRBJ1-2	TGTGCCAGTAACTACAGGCTTTTGGGCCATGGCTACACCTTC	CASNYRLLGHGYTF
NA	many	15	TRBV10-3	TRBJ2-2	TGTGCCATCAGTGAGGGGTTACACGCAGCCGGGGAGCTGTTTTTT	CAISEGLHAAGELFF
TRBD1	NA	13	TRBV5-6	TRBJ2-3	TGTGCCAGCAGCTGGACAGGTACAGATACGCAGTATTTT	CASSWTGTDTQYF
NA	many	11	TRBV6-6	TRBJ2-7	TGTGCCAGCAGTTACTGGACGGAGCAGTACTTC	CASSYWTEQYF
TRBD1	NA	12	TRBV20-1	TRBJ2-3	TGCATCACGCAGGGGGCGACAGATACGCAGTATTTT	CITQGATDTQYF
NA	many	12	TRBV5-1	TRBJ2-1	TGTGCCAGCAGCTCCACCTACAATGAGCAGTTCTTC	CASSSTYNEQFF
TRBD2	many	14	TRBV25-1	TRBJ2-7	TGTGCCAGCAGTTGGGAGGGGCGCCCCTACGAGCAGTACTTC	CASSWEGRPYEQYF
TRBD1	few	13	TRBV11-2	TRBJ2-3	TGTGCCAGCAGCACGCACTCGGACAGGGAGCAGTATTTT	CASSTHSDREQYF